This TCR beta chain is drawn from a study of T cell responses to AZD1222 COVID-19 vaccine. Notes on the study in general: Donors, mostly white British, included more females; clonal diversity was possibly underestimated. CD4 TCRs associated with vaccination spanned spike, dominating at 160-218 and 743-854. Regions left unmutated in variants are reportedly the target of nearly half of spike-specific TCRs. Seropositive at baseline were only six or seven AZD1222 recipients.

Produced via immunoSEQ multiplex PCR; TCRdb's table is partial and in-frame only. The sample shows some 150,000 clones, roughly 94% of them seen only once. Note on this clone: The antigen is not known.

The clonotype was recovered from an adult in good health. Sequencing used peripheral blood, obtained on day 0 of MenACWY control vaccination.

The CDR3 spells CATSEGGGETQYF. DNA of the CDR3: TGTGCCACCAGTGAGGGGGGAGGCGAGACCCAGTACTTC. The gene calls are TRBV24-1 and TRBJ2-5, with D possibly TRBD2 on 6 matching bases. This CDR3 spans 13 amino acids. Germline values: CDR1 KGHDR, CDR2 SFDVKD. The ends were cut back, 4 bases at V and 5 bases at J, with 10 bases in the middle.